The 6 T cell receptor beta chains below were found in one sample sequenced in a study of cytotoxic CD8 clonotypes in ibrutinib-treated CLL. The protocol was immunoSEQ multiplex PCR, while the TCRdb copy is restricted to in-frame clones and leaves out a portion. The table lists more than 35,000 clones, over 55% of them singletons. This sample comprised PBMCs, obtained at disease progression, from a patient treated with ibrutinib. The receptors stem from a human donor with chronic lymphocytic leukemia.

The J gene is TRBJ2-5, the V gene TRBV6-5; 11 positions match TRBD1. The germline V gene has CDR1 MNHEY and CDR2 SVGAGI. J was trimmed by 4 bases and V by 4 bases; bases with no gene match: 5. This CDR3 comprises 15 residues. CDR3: CASSLDRGRGETQYF. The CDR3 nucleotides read TGTGCCAGCAGTTTGGACAGGGGGCGCGGAGAGACCCAGTACTTC.

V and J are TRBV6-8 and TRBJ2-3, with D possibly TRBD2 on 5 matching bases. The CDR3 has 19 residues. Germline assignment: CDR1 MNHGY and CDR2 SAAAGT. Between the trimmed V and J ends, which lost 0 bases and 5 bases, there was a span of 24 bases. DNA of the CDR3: TGTGCCAGCAGTTACTCGCGGACGGGGTACGACACACGAGGAGATACGCAGTATTTT. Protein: CASSYSRTGYDTRGDTQYF.

As DNA, the CDR3 is TGTGCCAGCAGCCAAGGAGGTGCGGGGACCTATGGCTACACCTTC. Translating it yields CASSQGGAGTYGYTF. The chain couples TRBV4-2 to TRBJ1-2, with D maybe TRBD1 (5 bases). Germline CDR1 reads LGHNA; CDR2 reads YNFKEQ. V was shortened by 1 base and J by 4 bases, with 13 bases between the two germline ends. The CDR3 length is 15 residues.

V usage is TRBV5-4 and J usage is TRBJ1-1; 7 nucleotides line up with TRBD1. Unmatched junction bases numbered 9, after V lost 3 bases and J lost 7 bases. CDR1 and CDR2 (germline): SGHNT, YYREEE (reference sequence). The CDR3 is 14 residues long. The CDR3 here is CASSSGQVQLEAFF. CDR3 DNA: TGTGCCAGCAGCTCAGGACAGGTCCAGCTTGAAGCTTTCTTT.

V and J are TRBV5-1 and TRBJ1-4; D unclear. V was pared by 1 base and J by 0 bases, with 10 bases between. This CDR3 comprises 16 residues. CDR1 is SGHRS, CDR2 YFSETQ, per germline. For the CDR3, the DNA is TGCGCCAGCAGCTTGTGGTACAGATCAACTAATGAAAAACTGTTTTTT. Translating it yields CASSLWYRSTNEKLFF.

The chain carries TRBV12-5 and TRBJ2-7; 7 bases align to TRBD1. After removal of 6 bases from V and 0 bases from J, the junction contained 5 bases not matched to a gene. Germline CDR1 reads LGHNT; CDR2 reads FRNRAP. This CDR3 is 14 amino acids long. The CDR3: CASGGTARSYEQYF. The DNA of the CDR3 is TGTGCTAGTGGGGGGACAGCTCGCTCCTACGAGCAGTACTTC.